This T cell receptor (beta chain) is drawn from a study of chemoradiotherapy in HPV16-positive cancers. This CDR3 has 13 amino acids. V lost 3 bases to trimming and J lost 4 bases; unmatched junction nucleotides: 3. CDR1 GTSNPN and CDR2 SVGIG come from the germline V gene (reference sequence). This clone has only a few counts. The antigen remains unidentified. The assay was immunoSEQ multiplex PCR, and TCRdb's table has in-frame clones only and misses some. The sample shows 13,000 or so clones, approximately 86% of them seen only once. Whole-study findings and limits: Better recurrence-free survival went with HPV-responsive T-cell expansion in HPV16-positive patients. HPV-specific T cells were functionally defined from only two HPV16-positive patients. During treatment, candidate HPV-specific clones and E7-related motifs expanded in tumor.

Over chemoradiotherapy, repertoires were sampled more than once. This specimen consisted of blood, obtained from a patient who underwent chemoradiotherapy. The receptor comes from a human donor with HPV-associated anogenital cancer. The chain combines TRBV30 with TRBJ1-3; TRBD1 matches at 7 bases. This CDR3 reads CAWRRGRGNTIYF. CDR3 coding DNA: TGTGCCTGGAGAAGGGGGCGAGGAAACACCATATATTTT.